Listed here are 25 T cell receptor beta chains from one sample, sequenced in a study of T cell repertoires in cytomegalovirus infection. TCRdb called the reads again in MiXCR, with one record for every CDR3 protein. The sample consists of a few hundred thousand distinct CDR3 sequences, more than 9% of them appearing once. Sequenced sample: PBMCs. These receptors were obtained from a human donor in good health (CMV status not recorded). Some clones in this sample may be carry-over from other donors' samples.

This clonotype has at least ten counts. The chain recombines TRBV30 with TRBJ2-5, with D perhaps assigned TRBD1 or TRBD2 (6 bases each). With 3 bases removed from V and 4 bases from J, the gap between germline ends came to 9 bases. From germline, CDR1 is GTSNPN and CDR2 SVGIG (reference sequence). There are 12 residues in the CDR3. Here the CDR3 DNA reads TGTGCCTGGAGAGGAGGGGGAGAGACCCAGTACTTC. Encoded protein: CAWRGGGETQYF.

The CDR3 protein is CASSRQGDSYEQYF. Written as DNA, the CDR3 is TGCGCCAGCAGTCGACAGGGGGACTCCTACGAGCAGTACTTC. The chain joins TRBV5-1 to TRBJ2-7, with 9 bases fitting TRBD1. Germline assignment: CDR1 SGHRS and CDR2 YFSETQ. The CDR3 sequence is 14 residues long. The J segment lost 0 bases and the V segment lost 5 bases, leaving 3 bases of the junction unmatched.

This clonotype was seen more than once but under ten times. The V gene is TRBV28, the J gene TRBJ1-3, with D hard to call. Trimming stripped 6 bases from V and 0 bases from J, with 6 bases between. The CDR3 has 13 amino acids. The germline gives CDR1 MDHEN, CDR2 SYDVKM. The CDR3 is CASREGSGNTIYF. In nucleotides, the CDR3 is TGTGCCAGCAGGGAGGGCTCTGGAAACACCATATATTTT.

As for this clonotype: This could be a read error, since a much larger clone is one nucleotide away. The V gene is TRBV7-2, the J gene TRBJ1-5; a weak D match, TRBD1 (5 bases). The CDR3 covers 14 residues. The germline V gene encodes CDR1 SGHTA and CDR2 FQGNSA. The CDR3 nucleotides are TGTGCCAGCAGCTTAGGTGACAGCCCTAATGCCCAGCCTTTT. Residues: CASSLGDSPNAQPF.

This clonotype has just a few counts. The rearrangement joins TRBV2 to TRBJ1-5; D gene ambiguous. V lost 3 bases and J lost 3, with 6 bases in between. Germline values: CDR1 SNHLY, CDR2 FYNNEI. CDR3 length equals 13 residues. CDR3: CASSEATNQPQHF. CDR3 nucleotide sequence: TGTGCCAGCAGTGAGGCAACCAATCAGCCCCAGCATTTT.

There are many counts of this clonotype. The CDR3 nucleotides read TGTGCCAGTAGTACTACTGACAGGCGCTACTACGAGCAGTACTTC. Protein product: CASSTTDRRYYEQYF. The J gene is TRBJ2-7, the V gene TRBV19; D possibly corresponds to TRBD1 (6 bases). The germline V gene encodes CDR1 LNHDA and CDR2 SQIVND (reference sequence). V was trimmed by 4 bases and J by 3 bases, leaving 16 bases between them. The CDR3 has 15 residues.

The chain has TRBV29-1 and TRBJ2-5, with D possibly being TRBD1 or TRBD2 (5 bases each). This CDR3 is built from 13 residues. Trimming removed 7 bases at V and 2 bases at J, with 14 bases between. Germline values: CDR1 SQVTM, CDR2 ANQGSEA. CDR3: CSGDIGGQETQYF. CDR3 coding DNA: TGCAGCGGGGATATTGGGGGACAAGAGACCCAGTACTTC.

This clonotype was found a few times. The V and J genes are TRBV7-3 and TRBJ2-3; D gene ambiguous. From germline, CDR1 is SGHTA and CDR2 FQGTGA. The CDR3 sequence is 16 residues long. V was trimmed by 2 bases and J by 0 bases, leaving 12 bases between them. The CDR3, as DNA: TGTGCCAGCAGCTTATCTCCCAGTCTTAGCACAGATACGCAGTATTTT. Its translation: CASSLSPSLSTDTQYF.

In this sample, this clonotype turned up a few times. The chain has TRBV19 and TRBJ1-5, with a tentative D call TRBD1 (5 bases). V lost 1 base, J lost 5 bases, and 6 bases lay in between. The germline CDR1 and CDR2 sequences are LNHDA and SQIVND (reference sequence). This CDR3 region has 13 residues. CDR3 amino acids: CASSIAGYQPQHF. As DNA, the CDR3 is TGTGCCAGTAGTATAGCAGGGTATCAGCCCCAGCATTTT. The full variable domain, with the rest looked up from reference TRBV19 and TRBJ1-5, is DGGITQSPKYLFRKEGQNVTLSCEQNLNHDAMYWYRQDPGQGLRLIYYSQIVNDFQKGDIAEGYSVSREKKESFPLTVTSAQKNPTAFYLCASSIAGYQPQHFGDGTRLSIL.

This chain's CDR3 is CASSGGGDTGELFF. The CDR3 coding sequence is TGTGCCAGTAGTGGAGGAGGGGACACCGGGGAGCTGTTTTTT. J is TRBJ2-2 and V is TRBV19, with D maybe TRBD2 (6 bases). This CDR3 has 14 amino acids. The germline CDR1 and CDR2 sequences are LNHDA and SQIVND (reference sequence). Trimming shortened V by 5 bases and J by 3 bases, and 10 bases separated the two germline ends.

Ten or more counts support this clonotype. The V and J genes are TRBV7-2 and TRBJ1-5; possible D gene TRBD1, 6 bases. CDR1 is SGHTA and CDR2 is FQGNSA in the germline V gene. The CDR3 loop spans 15 amino acids. V lost 3 bases and J lost 3, with 12 bases in between. Written as DNA, the CDR3 is TGTGCCAGCAGCTTTGGAGGGACAACCAATCAGCCCCAGCATTTT. Protein sequence: CASSFGGTTNQPQHF.

The chain combines TRBV7-2 with TRBJ1-6, with D unresolved. Germline V gene sequence: CDR1 SGHTA, CDR2 FQGNSA. This CDR3 spans 13 amino acids. V was cut by 5 bases and J by 7 bases, with 9 bases left in between. CDR3 amino acids: CASSPKENSPLHF. The CDR3 nucleotides read TGTGCCAGCAGCCCAAAAGAGAATTCACCCCTCCACTTT.

The rearrangement joins TRBV12-3 or TRBV12-4 to TRBJ1-1, with D maybe TRBD1 (6 bases). The V end was cut by 6 bases, the J end by 0 bases, with 14 bases between. The length of the CDR3 is 15 residues. This CDR3 reads CASSPGTRLNTEAFF. In DNA, the CDR3 is TGTGCCAGCAGCCCCGGGACAAGATTGAACACTGAAGCTTTCTTT.

With respect to this clonotype: A much larger clone differs by one base, so this may be a read error. The rearrangement uses TRBV7-6 and TRBJ2-7; D gene uncertain. Germline V gene sequence: CDR1 SGHVS, CDR2 FNYEAQ. This CDR3 comprises 15 residues. The CDR3 DNA sequence: TGTGCCAGCAGTCCTGAGGCAATCAGTTCCTACGAGCAGTGCTTC. Translating gives CASSPEAISSYEQCF.

This clonotype was seen a few times. The rearrangement joins TRBV7-3 to TRBJ2-1; 9 positions match TRBD2. Per the germline V gene, CDR1 is SGHTA and CDR2 is FQGTGA. V lost 5 bases, J lost 6 bases, and 8 bases stayed unmatched. The CDR3 has 15 amino acids. The CDR3 coding sequence is TGTGCCAGCAGCCGTAGCGGGAGTCTCGTCAATGAGCAGTTCTTC. The encoded protein is CASSRSGSLVNEQFF.

The CDR3 sequence: CASRDPLYGYTF. The DNA of the CDR3 is TGTGCCAGCAGGGATCCCCTCTATGGCTACACCTTC. This chain uses TRBV7-8 with TRBJ1-2; D gene uncertain. The CDR3 is made up of 12 amino acids. Trimming took 6 bases from V and 4 from J, leaving 9 bases between them. CDR1 is SGHVS and CDR2 is FQNEAQ in the germline V gene.

V gene TRBV7-2 combines with J gene TRBJ1-1; D is ambiguous. The germline V gene encodes CDR1 SGHTA and CDR2 FQGNSA. This CDR3 contains 13 residues. V dropped 2 bases and J dropped 4 bases, with 8 bases sitting between them. CDR3 DNA sequence: TGTGCCAGCAGCTTACGCCAGCCCACTGAAGCTTTCTTT. Translated, it gives CASSLRQPTEAFF.

This clonotype was seen at least ten times. One end of the junction is discordant with germline, which a read error may explain. In DNA, the CDR3 is TGTGCCAGCAGCTTACAAGGGACGGCCAATGGGGGGCTGTTTTTT. Translation: CASSLQGTANGGLFF. V usage is TRBV7-3 and J usage is TRBJ2-2, with D possibly called TRBD1 or TRBD2 (5 bases each). In germline, CDR1 is SGHTA, CDR2 FQGTGA. The CDR3 runs 15 residues.

This clonotype was picked up many times. The rearrangement links TRBV7-2 to TRBJ1-5; D is ambiguous. The V end lost 5 bases, the J end lost 5 bases, and 10 bases lay between the germline ends. The CDR3 is 13 residues long. CDR1 and CDR2 from the germline V gene are SGHTA and FQGNSA. CDR3 sequence (DNA): TGTGCCAGCAGCGCTGCGCGGGATCAGCCCCAGCATTTT. Its protein product is CASSAARDQPQHF.

This clonotype was recorded a few times. The rearrangement uses TRBV6-5 and TRBJ1-3; 9 bases are shared with TRBD1. Losses at the gene ends were 4 bases for V and 2 bases for J; bases not matched to a gene: 3. CDR1 and CDR2 from the germline V gene are MNHEY and SVGAGI. The CDR3 sequence is 15 residues long. This chain's CDR3 is CASSSGQGTGNTIYF. Here the CDR3 DNA reads TGTGCCAGCAGTTCGGGACAGGGAACTGGAAACACCATATATTTT.

In its sample, this clonotype was seen many times. This chain's CDR3 is CASSFTSGATPIDGYTF. In DNA form, the CDR3 reads TGTGCCAGCAGCTTTACGTCGGGAGCTACCCCCATTGATGGCTACACCTTC. The V call is TRBV7-8, the J call TRBJ1-2; D is unclear. The CDR3 covers 17 residues. Trimming removed 3 bases from V and 6 bases from J, with 23 bases in between. Germline CDR1 and CDR2: SGHVS and FQNEAQ.

This clonotype was seen repeatedly, ten times or more. The rearrangement uses TRBV11-2 and TRBJ2-6; D not certain. Germline loops: CDR1 SGHAT, CDR2 FQNNGV. This CDR3 contains 15 residues. V lost 2 bases, J lost 2 bases, and 7 bases lay in between. This CDR3 is CASSLLGTGANVLTF. The CDR3 bases are TGTGCCAGCAGCTTATTGGGGACTGGGGCCAACGTCCTGACTTTC.

This sequence joins TRBV6-5 and TRBJ1-1; tentative D call: TRBD1 (6 bases). The CDR3 consists of 13 residues. V was shortened by 5 bases and J by 1 base, with 8 bases between the two germline ends. Germline V gives CDR1 MNHEY, CDR2 SVGAGI. The CDR3 nucleotides read TGTGCCAGCAGTGGACAGAGGAACACTGAAGCTTTCTTT. Translation: CASSGQRNTEAFF.

This clonotype was picked up many times. This chain links TRBV7-2 with TRBJ2-5; 9 positions match TRBD1. Looked up from germline, CDR1 is SGHTA and CDR2 is FQGNSA. With 4 bases clipped from V and 5 bases from J, the junction kept 8 bases outside the gene matches. The CDR3 consists of 15 residues. The CDR3: CASSYQRDRVETQYF. CDR3 sequence (DNA): TGTGCCAGCAGCTACCAAAGGGACAGGGTCGAGACCCAGTACTTC.

This clonotype was seen ten or more times. This sequence joins TRBV7-8 and TRBJ2-4; possible D gene TRBD1, 5 bases. Trimming pared 5 bases from V and 2 bases from J, leaving 19 bases between. The CDR3 runs 17 residues. CDR1 and CDR2 from the germline V gene are SGHVS and FQNEAQ. This chain's CDR3 is CASSESTVRVTKNIQYF. The CDR3 DNA reads TGTGCCAGCAGCGAATCGACAGTTAGGGTGACCAAAAACATTCAGTACTTC.